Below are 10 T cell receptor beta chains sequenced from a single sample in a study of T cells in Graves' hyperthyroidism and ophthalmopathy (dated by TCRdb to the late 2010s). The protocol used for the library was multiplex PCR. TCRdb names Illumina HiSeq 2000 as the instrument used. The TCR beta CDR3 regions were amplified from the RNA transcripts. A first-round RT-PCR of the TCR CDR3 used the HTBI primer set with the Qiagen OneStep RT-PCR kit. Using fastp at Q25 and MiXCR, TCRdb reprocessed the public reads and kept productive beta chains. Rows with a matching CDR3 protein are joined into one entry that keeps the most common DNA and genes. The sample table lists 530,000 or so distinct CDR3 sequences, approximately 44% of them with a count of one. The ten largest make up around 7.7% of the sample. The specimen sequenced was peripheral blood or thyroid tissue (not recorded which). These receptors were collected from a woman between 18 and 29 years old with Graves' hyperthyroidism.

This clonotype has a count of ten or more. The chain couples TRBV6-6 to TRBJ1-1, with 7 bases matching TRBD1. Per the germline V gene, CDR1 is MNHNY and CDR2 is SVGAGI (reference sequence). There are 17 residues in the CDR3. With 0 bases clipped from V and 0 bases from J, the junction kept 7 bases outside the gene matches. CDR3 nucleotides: TGTGCCAGCAGTTACTCTACGAGGGGGCTAGTGAACACTGAAGCTTTCTTT. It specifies CASSYSTRGLVNTEAFF.

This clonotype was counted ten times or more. The CDR3 bases are TGTGCCAGCAGTCCTTCTAACCCGGGAAGGGGTCGCGAGGAGCTGTTTTTT. Protein sequence: CASSPSNPGRGREELFF. The chain joins TRBV6-5 to TRBJ2-2; D is possibly TRBD1 or TRBD2 (5 bases each). The CDR3 length is 17 residues. The V end was cut by 5 bases, the J end by 10 bases, with 26 bases between. Germline CDR1 is MNHEY and CDR2 is SVGAGI.

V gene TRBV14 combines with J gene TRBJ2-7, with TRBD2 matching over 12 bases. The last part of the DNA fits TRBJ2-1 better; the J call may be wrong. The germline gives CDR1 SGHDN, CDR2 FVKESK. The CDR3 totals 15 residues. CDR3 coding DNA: TGTGCCAGCAGCCCCTGGACTAGCGGGATATTTGAGCAGTTCTTC. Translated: CASSPWTSGIFEQFF.

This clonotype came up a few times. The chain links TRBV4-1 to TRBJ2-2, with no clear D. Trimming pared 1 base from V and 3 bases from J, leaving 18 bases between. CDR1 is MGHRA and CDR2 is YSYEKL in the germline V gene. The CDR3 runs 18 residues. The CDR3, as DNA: TGCGCCAGCAGCCAAGGGCTCGGCTCGTTAAGTTACACCGGGGAGCTGTTTTTT. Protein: CASSQGLGSLSYTGELFF.

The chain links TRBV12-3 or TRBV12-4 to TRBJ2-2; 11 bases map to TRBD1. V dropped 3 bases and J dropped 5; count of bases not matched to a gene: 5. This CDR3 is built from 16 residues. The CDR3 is CASSFWGTGGTGELFF. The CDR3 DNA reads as TGTGCCAGCAGTTTTTGGGGGACAGGGGGGACCGGGGAGCTGTTTTTT.

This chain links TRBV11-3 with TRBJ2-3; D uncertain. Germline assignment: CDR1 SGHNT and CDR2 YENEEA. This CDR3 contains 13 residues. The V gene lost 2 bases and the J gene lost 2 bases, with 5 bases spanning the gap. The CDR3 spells CASSLHHTDTQYF. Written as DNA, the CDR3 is TGTGCCAGCAGCTTACATCACACAGATACGCAGTATTTT.

The DNA for the CDR3 is TGTGCCAGCAGCCCACCAGTCCACAATGAGCAGTTCTTC. This translates into CASSPPVHNEQFF. The chain links TRBV11-2 to TRBJ2-5; no definite D call. With the DNA end fitting TRBJ2-1 better, the J assignment may be wrong. The germline V gene has CDR1 SGHAT and CDR2 FQNNGV. The CDR3 length is 13 residues.

The CDR3: CASGTGVGQPQHF. In DNA form, the CDR3 reads TGTGCCAGTGGGACAGGGGTGGGGCAGCCCCAGCATTTT. The chain carries TRBV6-1 and TRBJ1-5, with 10 nucleotides matching TRBD1. The CDR3 is 13 amino acids. Germline CDR1 is MNHNS and CDR2 is SASEGT. Unmatched junction bases numbered 6, after V lost 9 bases and J lost 7 bases.

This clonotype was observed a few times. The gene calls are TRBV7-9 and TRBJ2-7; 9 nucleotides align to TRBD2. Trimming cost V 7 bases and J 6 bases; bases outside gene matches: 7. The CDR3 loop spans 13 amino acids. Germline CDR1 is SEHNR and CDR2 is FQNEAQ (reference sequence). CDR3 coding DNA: TGTGCCAGCATCCGCGGGAGGGCCGGCGAGCAGTACTTC. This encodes CASIRGRAGEQYF.

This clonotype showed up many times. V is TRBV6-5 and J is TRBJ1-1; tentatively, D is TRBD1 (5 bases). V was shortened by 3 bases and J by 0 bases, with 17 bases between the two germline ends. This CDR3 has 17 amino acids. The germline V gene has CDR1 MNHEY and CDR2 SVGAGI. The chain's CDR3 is CASSYLDPGRMNTEAFF. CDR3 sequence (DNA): TGTGCCAGCAGTTATCTTGACCCGGGACGGATGAACACTGAAGCTTTCTTT.